What follows are 22 T cell receptor beta chains derived from one specimen sequenced in a study of tumor and adjacent non-tumor tissue in lung cancer (dated by TCRdb to the late 2010s). RNA was extracted from bulk unsorted tissue and checked for quality with a NanoDrop ND-1000 and an Agilent 2100. The library came from multiplex PCR. The listed sequencing device is Illumina HiSeq 2500. Following protocols modified from ARM-PCR, the researchers constructed TCRbeta libraries through three rounds of nested PCR with primers (Table S4). TCRdb redid the processing of the public reads, applying fastp at Q25 and MiXCR, and retained in-frame beta chains. CDR3 protein duplicates are merged, each entry listing the most common genes and DNA. For this sample the table gives 65,000 to 90,000 distinct CDR3 sequences, of which around 70% were detected only once. The leading ten clones occupy around 12% of the sample.

Sequenced: lung tumor tissue. The origin of the receptors is a woman aged 70-85 years with non-small cell lung cancer.

In the case of this clonotype: A much larger clonotype is one base distant, so this may be a read error. This rearrangement joins TRBV28 to TRBJ2-7; D call uncertain. Trimming shortened V by 8 bases and J by 7 bases, and 18 bases separated the two germline ends. The CDR3 contains 13 residues. From germline, CDR1 is MDHEN and CDR2 SYDVKM. CDR3 loop: CASRWVDKKEQYF. DNA for the CDR3: TGTGCCAGCCGGTGGGTGGATAAAAAGGAGCAGTACTTC.

As concerns this clonotype: Given the absence of the conserved phenylalanine or tryptophan at the CDR3 end, a read error is likely. The chain couples TRBV6-5 to TRBJ2-3; TRBD2 agrees at 14 bases. Germline CDR1 reads MNHEY; CDR2 reads SVGAGI. The CDR3 has 16 residues. The ends lost 10 bases at V and 5 bases at J; junction bases unmatched: 11. The CDR3 sequence is CATRRGLAGVRDTQYL. Written as DNA, the CDR3 is TGTGCCACCAGACGGGGACTAGCGGGGGTCAGAGATACGCAGTATTTA.

Note on this clonotype: Because it lacks the conserved phenylalanine or tryptophan at the end, this CDR3 is likely a read error. This chain links TRBV6-1 with TRBJ1-6, with TRBD1 matching 10 bases. The CDR3 is 14 amino acids. The V gene end was trimmed by 7 bases and the J gene end by 10 bases; junction bases not matched to a gene: 7. Germline CDR1 and CDR2: MNHNS and SASEGT. The CDR3 reads CASIQGQGNSPLHY. For the CDR3, the DNA is TGTGCCAGCATTCAGGGACAGGGGAACTCACCCCTCCACTAT.

About this clonotype: A read error may account for a junction end that differs from germline. The chain combines TRBV29-1 with TRBJ2-7; D possibly corresponds to TRBD1 (5 bases). The length of the CDR3 is 14 residues. Per the germline V gene, CDR1 is SQVTM and CDR2 is ANQGSEA. CDR3 bases: TGCAGCGCCAGGGCCGTAAATCCCTCCTACGAGCAGCACTTC. It translates to CSARAVNPSYEQHF.

Note on this clonotype: It is likely a read error, because the conserved phenylalanine at the end of the CDR3 is missing. This chain connects TRBV4-1 to TRBJ2-7, with no clear D. CDR1 is MGHRA and CDR2 is YSYEKL in the germline V gene. The CDR3 totals 12 residues. CDR3 region: CASSPSGYEQYI. As DNA, the CDR3 is TGCGCCAGCAGCCCAAGTGGGTACGAACAGTACATC.

Note on this clonotype: The CDR3 does not end in the conserved phenylalanine or tryptophan, so this is likely a read error. The V and J genes are TRBV6-4 and TRBJ1-1; 7 bases agree with TRBD1. The CDR3 is 13 amino acids. Germline V gene data show CDR1 as MRHNA and CDR2 as SNTAGT. The CDR3 region is CAATGTANTEAFY. The CDR3, as DNA: TGTGCTGCAACCGGGACAGCGAACACTGAAGCTTTCTAT.

This clonotype showed up just once. Germline and junction disagree at one end, which may indicate a read error. V usage is TRBV6-5 and J usage is TRBJ2-1; perhaps TRBD2 as D (5 bases). The CDR3 loop spans 14 amino acids. Looked up from germline, CDR1 is MNHEY and CDR2 is SVGAGI. The CDR3 DNA reads TGTCCCAGCAGTAGCGTGAGGGCCTTTTTTGAGCAGTTCTTC. Translating gives CPSSSVRAFFEQFF.

About this clonotype itself: A junction boundary mismatches the germline segment, possibly from a read error. This chain links TRBV12-3 or TRBV12-4 with TRBJ1-2; no clear D. This CDR3 comprises 12 residues. DNA for the CDR3: TGTGCCAGCAGTCCATGGACTGCTGGCTACAGCTTC. Encoded protein: CASSPWTAGYSF.

In the case of this clonotype: Relative to the germline gene, one junction end is altered; a read error may explain this. This chain joins TRBV4-1 and TRBJ2-1; 9 bases align to TRBD1. There are 15 residues in the CDR3. Germline V gene data show CDR1 as MGHRA and CDR2 as YSYEKL. This chain's CDR3 is CASSRTGVGYNEQIF. The CDR3 nucleotides are TGCGCCAGCAGCCGGACAGGGGTGGGCTACAATGAGCAGATCTTC.

The chain has TRBV4-1 and TRBJ2-1; D unresolved. The CDR3 spans 14 residues. Germline CDR1 and CDR2: MGHRA and YSYEKL. Written as DNA, the CDR3 is TGCGTCAACAGCCAATGGAGCACCATAAATGAGCAGTTCTTC. Protein product: CVNSQWSTINEQFF.

The V and J genes are TRBV4-1 and TRBJ2-3; no clear D. The germline V gene has CDR1 MGHRA and CDR2 YSYEKL. The V end lost 6 bases, the J end lost 0 bases, and 13 bases lay between the germline ends. The CDR3 contains 15 residues. CDR3 protein: CASSKGWISTDTQYF. CDR3 sequence (DNA): TGCGCCAGCAGTAAAGGATGGATTAGCACAGATACGCAGTATTTT.

Notes on this clonotype: One junction end disagrees with the germline gene, perhaps due to a read error. CDR3 DNA sequence: TGTGCCTGGAGTGTAACTGTTAACTATGGTTACACCTTC. This sequence encodes CAWSVTVNYGYTF. This rearrangement joins TRBV30 to TRBJ1-2; D remains ambiguous. CDR3 length: 13 amino acids. The germline gives CDR1 GTSNPN, CDR2 SVGIG (reference sequence).

The rearrangement links TRBV6-5 to TRBJ2-5; no clear D gene. The germline V gene has CDR1 MNHEY and CDR2 SVGAGI. This CDR3 comprises 14 residues. V lost 10 bases, J lost 5 bases, and 20 bases lay in between. The CDR3 region has the DNA TGTGCCAACGGTTTCCCTATAGGCTGGGAGACCCAGTACTTC. Translation gives CANGFPIGWETQYF.

The genes are TRBV30 and TRBJ1-1; D unclear. Trimming stripped 4 bases from V and 3 bases from J, with 9 bases between. The germline gives CDR1 GTSNPN, CDR2 SVGIG (reference sequence). The CDR3 contains 12 residues. CDR3 DNA sequence: TGTGCCTGGACCGGCGGGGACACTGAAGCTTTCTTT. As protein: CAWTGGDTEAFF.

As concerns this clonotype: An end of the junction differs from the germline gene, which may be a read error. J is TRBJ2-4 and V is TRBV6-2 or TRBV6-3; possible D gene TRBD1, 5 bases. This CDR3 has 14 residues. CDR1 is MNHEY, CDR2 SVGEGT, per germline. DNA for the CDR3: TGTGCCAGCACTTACGGGCAGGGAATAAACATTCAGTATTTC. It codes for CASTYGQGINIQYF.

This clonotype was recorded at least ten times. Since a much larger clone is just one base distant, this may be a read error. The chain carries TRBV5-4 and TRBJ2-5; D remains unclear. V lost 6 bases and J 2 bases, leaving 8 bases between the germline ends. Germline CDR1 SGHNT, CDR2 YYREEE (reference sequence). CDR3 size: 12 residues. The DNA for the CDR3 is TGTGCCAGCAACACAGCTCAAGAGACCCAGTACTTC. It specifies CASNTAQETQYF.

Worth noting for this clonotype: An end of the junction does not agree with germline; a read error may underlie this. The V and J genes are TRBV5-1 and TRBJ2-2; the D gene could be TRBD1 or TRBD2 (5 bases each). This CDR3 region has 16 residues. Germline V gives CDR1 SGHRS, CDR2 YFSETQ. The CDR3 region is CASNFQGSANTRELFF. The CDR3 region has the DNA TGCGCCAGCAATTTTCAGGGTAGCGCGAACACCAGGGAGCTGTTTTTT.

This clonotype was observed many times. V gene TRBV7-8 combines with J gene TRBJ2-6, with 7 bases that match TRBD1. V gave up 5 bases and J gave up 0 bases; unmatched junction bases: 10. Germline loops: CDR1 SGHVS, CDR2 FQNEAQ. The CDR3 is 18 amino acids. DNA of the CDR3: TGTGCCAGCAGCGCCCTCCCGGGACAGCTCTCTGGGGCCAACGTCCTGACTTTC. It codes for CASSALPGQLSGANVLTF.

The sample holds many counts of this clonotype. This chain connects TRBV20-1 to TRBJ2-7; D uncertain. Per germline, CDR1 DFQATT and CDR2 SNEGSKA (reference sequence). V gave up 7 bases and J gave up 3 bases, with 10 bases separating them. This CDR3 region has 11 residues. In DNA form, the CDR3 reads TGCAGTGTTCAAAACTTCTACGAGCAGTACTTC. Translating it yields CSVQNFYEQYF.

In regard to this clonotype: The junction does not match germline at one end; this may be a read error. J is TRBJ2-7 and V is TRBV20-1, with D maybe TRBD2 (5 bases). In germline, CDR1 is DFQATT, CDR2 SNEGSKA (reference sequence). This CDR3 spans 15 amino acids. CDR3 nucleotide sequence: TGCAGTCCTAGAGAACGGACGGGGTACTCCTACGAGCAGTACTTC. Residues: CSPRERTGYSYEQYF.

The chain joins TRBV6-1 to TRBJ2-7; 12 positions agree with TRBD1. The germline V gene has CDR1 MNHNS and CDR2 SASEGT. V was clipped by 11 bases and J by 4 bases; unmatched bases: 15. The CDR3 extends over 16 amino acids. The CDR3 loop reads CACGESLGQGAYEQYF. CDR3 coding DNA: TGTGCCTGCGGTGAAAGTTTGGGACAGGGGGCATACGAGCAGTACTTC.

As regards this clonotype: Just one base apart from a much larger clone, this may be a read error. The chain employs TRBV20-1 and TRBJ2-7; the D gene is possibly TRBD2 (5 bases). V shed 4 bases and J shed 1 base, with 14 bases lying between them. CDR3 length: 14 residues. Germline values: CDR1 DFQATT, CDR2 SNEGSKA (reference sequence). This CDR3 is CSATPGNISYEQYF. Written as DNA, the CDR3 is TGCAGTGCTACCCCCGGGAATATATCCTACGAGCAGTACTTC.